Each of the 4 T cell receptor beta chains below was sequenced from the same sample in a study of cytomegalovirus exposure and HLA in healthy donors (dated by TCRdb to between 2016 and 2019). Receptor libraries were prepared by the immunoSEQ multiplex PCR assay. For the multiplex PCR, a mixture combining 60 forward primers for TCR Vbeta segments and 13 reverse primers for TCR Jbeta segments was used. Here the immuneACCESS table is served through TCRdb, limited to in-frame sequences with V and J called. Missing clones are a known gap in these copies; in checked studies unresolved V genes cover under half, and the rest lacks a known reason. The sample table records 100,000 or so clones; 55% to 75% of these occur just once. The leading ten clones occupy approximately 3.9% of the sample. Material: PBMCs. The receptors come from a man under 40 in good health and CMV-seropositive.

The chain employs TRBV6-6 and TRBJ2-7, with 12 bases lining up with TRBD2. Germline V gene sequence: CDR1 MNHNY, CDR2 SVGAGI (reference sequence). This CDR3 region has 16 residues. After removal of 5 bases from V and 3 bases from J, the junction contained 8 bases not matched to a gene. Here the CDR3 DNA reads TGTGCCAGCAGTCAGGCTAGCGGGGGGGGCTTCTACGAGCAGTACTTC. Protein sequence: CASSQASGGGFYEQYF.

This clone was counted a few times. This sequence joins TRBV5-1 and TRBJ2-2, with 8 bases aligning to TRBD1. This CDR3 region has 14 residues. CDR1 is SGHRS, CDR2 YFSETQ, per germline. J lost 4 bases, V lost 7 bases, and 6 bases had no gene match. For the CDR3, the DNA is TGCGCCAGCGGGGGGACAGGACTCACCGGGGAGCTGTTTTTT. Protein: CASGGTGLTGELFF.

This chain connects TRBV11-3 to TRBJ2-1; D possibly corresponds to TRBD1 (5 bases). Germline-derived CDR1 and CDR2 are SGHNT and YENEEA. This CDR3 spans 17 amino acids. With 0 bases removed from V and 1 base from J, the gap between germline ends came to 13 bases. CDR3 region: CASSLEYGTGSYNEQFF. CDR3 nucleotide sequence: TGTGCCAGCAGCTTAGAGTATGGTACAGGTTCCTACAATGAGCAGTTCTTC.

The V call is TRBV20-1, the J call TRBJ2-5, with TRBD2 as a possible D gene (5 bases). The CDR3 has 11 residues. CDR1 is DFQATT and CDR2 is SNEGSKA in the germline V gene (reference sequence). With 0 bases removed from V and 13 bases from J, the gap between germline ends came to 12 bases. DNA of the CDR3: TGCAGTGCTAGAGATTTGCCGGAGGTGTACTTC. As protein: CSARDLPEVYF.